A selection of T cell receptor beta chains follows, all from one sample in a study of T cells after yellow fever vaccination. MiXCR was run by TCRdb on the 5' RACE reads, yielding one entry per CDR3 protein. This table holds roughly 500,000 distinct CDR3 sequences, less than 20% found once. The starting material was PBMCs, obtained 15 days after the yellow fever booster vaccination. Receptors were obtained from a young man who received the YFV17D yellow fever vaccine. Each CDR3 is given with its conserved first and last residue. Fields, in order: D gene, J gene, V gene, clone size, CDR3 DNA, CDR3 protein. The D gene is left open where the match is weak. A clone size is listed for some rows: how often the clone was seen (once, few, many), or a class if it is expanded.

TRBD2,TRBJ2-3,TRBV29-1,few,TGCAGCGTTGTAATGGGAGGGGTAGATACGCAGTATTTT,CSVVMGGVDTQYF
.,TRBJ2-4,TRBV5-1,few,TGCGCCAGCAGCTTGGCACCGGGGGCGGGGGACATTCAGTACTTC,CASSLAPGAGDIQYF
.,TRBJ1-6,TRBV4-2,.,TGTGCCAGCAGCCAGGGACCGAGGGAGTCCTATAATTCACCCCTCCACTTT,CASSQGPRESYNSPLHF
TRBD1,TRBJ2-5,TRBV24-1,.,TGTGCCACCAGTGATTTCCGTAGTGGACAGGCGGAGACCCAGTACTTC,CATSDFRSGQAETQYF
.,TRBJ2-1,TRBV7-2,.,TGTGCCAGCAGCTTAGCGGGAGGCCCACCCCGGCAGTTCTTC,CASSLAGGPPRQFF
.,TRBJ2-7,TRBV7-9,.,TGTGCCAGCAGCCAGGGAAACGATTACGAGCAGTACTTC,CASSQGNDYEQYF
.,TRBJ2-5,TRBV7-9,few,TGTGCCAGCAGCTTCGTAGCGACCCAGTACTTC,CASSFVATQYF
TRBD1,TRBJ1-1,TRBV11-2,.,TGTGCCAGCAGCTCCCTCGGGACAGGGAACACTGAAGCTTTCTTT,CASSSLGTGNTEAFF
.,TRBJ1-6,TRBV12-3/TRBV12-4,.,TGTGCCAGCAGTTTAAGAGGGGATAATTCACCCCTCCACTTT,CASSLRGDNSPLHF
TRBD2,TRBJ2-1,TRBV5-1,few,TGCGCCAGCTCCACGCTAGCGGGAGAGTTCAATGAGCAGTTCTTC,CASSTLAGEFNEQFF
.,TRBJ2-3,TRBV9,.,TGTGCCACCTCAGGGCGGCTCAGCACAGATACGCAGTATTTT,CATSGRLSTDTQYF
TRBD2,TRBJ2-1,TRBV7-3,few,TGTGCCAGCAGCTTAACGACTAGCGGTTACAATGAGCAGTTCTTC,CASSLTTSGYNEQFF
TRBD2,TRBJ2-5,TRBV4-1,few,TGCGCCAGCAGCCAAGTCGGACGGATACTAGCGGATAAACACTTTCCATCCGAGACCCAGTACTTC,CASSQVGRILADKHFPSETQYF
.,TRBJ2-2,TRBV7-2,few,TGTGCCAGCAGCTTGGGAACCGGGGGCCCCGGGGAGCTGTTTTTT,CASSLGTGGPGELFF
TRBD1,TRBJ1-6,TRBV5-5,many,TGTGCCAGCAGCTTGGAACCCGGGACAGCTTCTTCTGAGGCCCTCCACTTT,CASSLEPGTASSEALHF
TRBD2,TRBJ2-4,TRBV5-6,.,TGTGCCAGCAGCACGGGACTAGCGCGGAACATTCAGTACTTC,CASSTGLARNIQYF
TRBD1,TRBJ1-6,TRBV5-1,.,TGCGCCAGCAGCCCCGGGACAGGGGCTGGAAATTCACCCCTCCACTTT,CASSPGTGAGNSPLHF
TRBD2,TRBJ2-1,TRBV4-2,.,TGTGCCAGCAGCCAAGGAGGACTAGCGGGATACAATGAGCAGTTCTTC,CASSQGGLAGYNEQFF
.,TRBJ2-7,TRBV7-6,.,TGTGCCAGCAGCTTAGAGACTGGAGACTACGAGCAGTACTTC,CASSLETGDYEQYF
TRBD1,TRBJ1-1,TRBV5-5,few,TGTGCCAGCAGTAGACAGGGGGCGGGAGACAACACTGAAGCTTTCTTT,CASSRQGAGDNTEAFF
.,TRBJ2-6,TRBV28,few,TGTGCCACCAGGGACGGATTCTCTGGGGCCAACGTCCTGACTTTC,CATRDGFSGANVLTF
TRBD2,TRBJ2-2,TRBV20-1,.,TGCAGTGCTATAGGACTAGCGGGAGAGGCCGGGGAGCTGTTTTTT,CSAIGLAGEAGELFF
.,TRBJ2-3,TRBV14,.,TGTGCCAGCAGCCAAGATCTTCCGGGCGGCACAGATACGCAGTATTTT,CASSQDLPGGTDTQYF
.,TRBJ2-1,TRBV7-9,few,TGTGCCAGCAGACCAACGACTCCCTCCTACAATGAGCAGTTCTTC,CASRPTTPSYNEQFF
TRBD2,TRBJ2-1,TRBV7-2,.,TGTGCCAGCAGCCAACCGGGACTAGCGGGAGGGACCCAGCAGTTCTTC,CASSQPGLAGGTQQFF
TRBD2,TRBJ2-3,TRBV20-1,many,TGCAGTGCTACGTCCGTACTAGCGGGAGGAACAGATACGCAGTATTTT,CSATSVLAGGTDTQYF
TRBD2,TRBJ2-3,TRBV6-5,.,TGTGCCAGCAGTTACCGTAGGAGCGGGAGAGAAGGAGATACGCAGTATTTT,CASSYRRSGREGDTQYF
TRBD2,TRBJ2-3,TRBV7-2,.,TGTGCCAGCAGCGACCTAGCGGGAGTAACAGATACGCAGTATTTT,CASSDLAGVTDTQYF
TRBD2,TRBJ2-7,TRBV20-1,few,TGCAGTGCTAGCCGGGCCGGGGGGTCCGAGCAGTACTTC,CSASRAGGSEQYF
.,TRBJ2-3,TRBV12-3/TRBV12-4,many,TGTGCCAGCAGTTTATTCCCAGTGGGGAACACAGATACGCAGTATTTT,CASSLFPVGNTDTQYF
TRBD1,TRBJ2-3,TRBV25-1,.,TGTGCCAGCGGGGGACAGGGAAGTGGGAATACGCAGTATTTT,CASGGQGSGNTQYF
TRBD2,TRBJ2-5,TRBV23-1,.,TGCGCCAGCAGTCAAGACAAAAAGGCCCTAGCGGGAGGGCCGACAGAAGAGACCCAGTACTTC,CASSQDKKALAGGPTEETQYF
TRBD2,TRBJ2-7,TRBV12-3/TRBV12-4,.,TGTGCCAGCAGCCCCGGGACTAGCGGGGGCTCCTACGAGCAGTACTTC,CASSPGTSGGSYEQYF
.,TRBJ2-7,TRBV7-6,.,TGTGCCAGCAGCTTAGCGGCACGTTCCTACGAGCAGTACTTC,CASSLAARSYEQYF
TRBD2,TRBJ2-1,TRBV20-1,.,TGCAGTCGGACTAGCGGGAAGGACAATGAGCAGTTCTTC,CSRTSGKDNEQFF
.,TRBJ1-1,TRBV25-1,.,TGTGCCAGCAGTGAATCCGGGGTGGACACTGAAGCTTTCTTT,CASSESGVDTEAFF
TRBD1,TRBJ2-2,TRBV28,.,TGTGCCAGCAGTTTCGACAGGGAAACCGGGGAGCTGTTTTTT,CASSFDRETGELFF
TRBD1,TRBJ1-6,TRBV20-1,few,TGCAGTGCTAGGGACGGGACAGGGGGATATAATTCACCCCTCCACTTT,CSARDGTGGYNSPLHF
.,TRBJ2-5,TRBV27,.,TGCGCCAGCAGTCAAATCCGGGACCCGGGGACCCAGTACTTC,CASSQIRDPGTQYF
TRBD2,TRBJ2-1,TRBV20-1,few,TGCAGTGCTAAGCCGCTAGCGGGGGGTGGCAATGAGCAGTTCTTC,CSAKPLAGGGNEQFF
TRBD2,TRBJ2-3,TRBV20-1,.,TGCAGTGCAAGCGGAGCGGGAGTAGCTGATACGCAGTATTTT,CSASGAGVADTQYF
.,TRBJ2-7,TRBV7-2,.,TGTGCCAGCAGCTTAGGGCACGTGGTCGAGCAGTACTTT,CASSLGHVVEQYF
TRBD2,TRBJ2-7,TRBV5-1,few,TGCGCCAGCAGCTACCCCGGGACTAGCGACGAGCAGTACTTC,CASSYPGTSDEQYF
.,TRBJ1-1,TRBV20-1,few,TGCAGTGCTAACAGGGTGAACACTGAAGCTTTCTTT,CSANRVNTEAFF
.,TRBJ2-5,TRBV5-1,few,TGCGCCAGCAGCTTGGGGGGACCGCGGGGAGAGACCCAGTACTTC,CASSLGGPRGETQYF
TRBD2,TRBJ2-7,TRBV13,.,TGTGCCAGCAGCTTAGAACTAGCGGCCCCTGAGCAGTACTTC,CASSLELAAPEQYF
.,TRBJ2-5,TRBV20-1,.,TGCAGTGCTAGAGATGGGAGGACCCCAGTGGAGACCCAGTACTTC,CSARDGRTPVETQYF
.,TRBJ2-1,TRBV12-3/TRBV12-4,.,TGTGCCAGCACCCTAGTTGGGGAGCAGTTCTTC,CASTLVGEQFF
TRBD2,TRBJ2-1,TRBV6-1,.,TGTGCCAGCACTCCCGGAGCGGGAGGGAATGGGTTCTTC,CASTPGAGGNGFF
TRBD1,TRBJ2-7,TRBV12-3/TRBV12-4,few,TGTGCCAGCAGGCCCCAAGGGACAGGGTCCTACGAGCAGTACTTC,CASRPQGTGSYEQYF
TRBD2,TRBJ2-3,TRBV11-2,.,TGTGCCAGCAGCGGACGACTAGCGGGAGGGGCAGATACGCAGTATTTT,CASSGRLAGGADTQYF
.,TRBJ1-6,TRBV20-1,many,TGCAGTGCTAGGACTGGGAATAATTCACCCCTCCACTTT,CSARTGNNSPLHF